The 14 T cell receptor beta chains below were found in one sample sequenced in a study of Ad26.COV2.S vaccination and SARS-CoV-2 variants. The data were produced by immunoSEQ multiplex PCR, yet TCRdb's version contains in-frame clones alone and is incomplete. The repertoire consists of 400,000 to 450,000 clones, with 90% occurring once and the leading ten covering 9.5% to 15%. Documented treatment: over 15 received Ad26.COV2.S at low or high dose, single or two shots; 5 received placebo; per-sample allocation not given. Specimens were obtained on day 63 following the first vaccine or placebo injection. The sample in question was peripheral blood, obtained in a trial of Ad26.COV2.S vaccine versus placebo. The receptors derive from a person aged 18 to 65 who received the Ad26.COV2.S COVID-19 vaccine or a placebo.

V is TRBV6-1 and J is TRBJ2-7; a weak D match, TRBD2 (6 bases). This CDR3 contains 17 residues. Germline-derived CDR1 and CDR2 are MNHNS and SASEGT. V was pared by 4 bases and J by 0 bases, with 19 bases between. The DNA for the CDR3 is TGTGCCAGCAGTGCTTATTGGACTATCGAGAGCTCCTACGAGCAGTACTTC. It encodes CASSAYWTIESSYEQYF.

The chain has TRBV12-5 and TRBJ2-7; D possibly corresponds to TRBD2 (5 bases). CDR3 size: 13 residues. CDR1 LGHNT and CDR2 FRNRAP come from the germline V gene. The V end was cut by 6 bases, the J end by 0 bases, with 9 bases between. CDR3 nucleotide sequence: TGTGCTAGTGGAGAGGGTAACTCCTACGAGCAGTACTTC. Protein: CASGEGNSYEQYF.

The J gene is TRBJ2-5, the V gene TRBV5-5, with D perhaps matching TRBD1 (6 bases). V was clipped by 0 bases and J by 5 bases, with 11 bases between them. Per the germline V gene, CDR1 is SGHKS and CDR2 is YYEKEE (reference sequence). CDR3 length: 14 residues. CDR3: CASSLGQGLETQYF. The CDR3 coding sequence is TGTGCCAGCAGCTTGGGGCAGGGGCTGGAGACCCAGTACTTC.

This chain links TRBV2 with TRBJ2-2; TRBD2 is a possible D gene (6 bases). From germline, CDR1 is SNHLY and CDR2 FYNNEI. V lost 2 bases and J lost 4, with 11 bases in between. This CDR3 is built from 15 residues. The CDR3 loop reads CASSELAWATGELFF. The CDR3 DNA sequence: TGTGCCAGCAGTGAACTAGCGTGGGCCACCGGGGAGCTGTTTTTT.

The J gene is TRBJ2-7, the V gene TRBV12-3 or TRBV12-4, with D uncertain. The CDR3 is made up of 13 amino acids. V dropped 4 bases and J dropped 6 bases, with 13 bases sitting between them. Here the CDR3 DNA reads TGTGCCAGCAGTTCCGCTCGACTCGGCGAGCAGTACTTC. This sequence encodes CASSSARLGEQYF.

V is TRBV30 and J is TRBJ2-7, with TRBD2 matching 10 bases. From germline, CDR1 is GTSNPN and CDR2 SVGIG (reference sequence). There are 14 residues in the CDR3. The V and J ends lost 3 bases and 3 bases, in that order; junction bases with no gene match: 5. Here the CDR3 DNA reads TGTGCCTGGAGGGCTAGCGGGAGACTCTACGAGCAGTACTTC. Residues: CAWRASGRLYEQYF.

This chain joins TRBV28 and TRBJ2-3; a weak D match, TRBD1 (6 bases). The CDR3 totals 14 residues. Germline CDR1 and CDR2: MDHEN and SYDVKM. Trimming cost V 8 bases and J 8 bases, with 20 bases left between them. DNA for the CDR3: TGTGCCAGCCAAGACGGGCAGGGGCTTGCTACGCAGTATTTT. It encodes CASQDGQGLATQYF.

The rearrangement links TRBV3-1 (or the pseudogene TRBV3-2) to TRBJ1-2; D gene ambiguous. This CDR3 comprises 14 residues. The germline V gene encodes CDR1 LGHDT and CDR2 YNNKEL (reference sequence). V was clipped by 1 base and J by 4 bases, with 10 bases between them. The CDR3 loop reads CASSQAPIVYGYTF. The CDR3, as DNA: TGTGCCAGCAGCCAAGCTCCGATTGTCTATGGCTACACCTTC.

V is TRBV3-1 (or the pseudogene TRBV3-2) and J is TRBJ2-2, with 9 bases lining up with TRBD2. The V gene end was trimmed by 1 base and the J gene end by 6 bases; junction bases not matched to a gene: 3. The length of the CDR3 is 15 residues. The germline V gene has CDR1 LGHDT and CDR2 YNNKEL (reference sequence). CDR3 sequence: CASSQGGGRAGELFF. DNA of the CDR3: TGTGCCAGCAGCCAAGGCGGCGGGAGGGCCGGGGAGCTGTTTTTT.

This clone was detected once. V and J are TRBV7-2 and TRBJ2-1; no clear D gene. CDR3 length equals 14 residues. Trimming took off 4 bases at V and 10 bases at J, with 17 bases between the two ends. Germline CDR1 is SGHTA and CDR2 is FQGNSA. The CDR3, as DNA: TGTGCCAGCAGCTCCGCCAGTACTTATAGGGAGCAGTTCTTC. Amino acid sequence: CASSSASTYREQFF. The variable domain in full, completed from reference TRBV7-2 and TRBJ2-1, reads GAGVSQSPSNKVTEKGKDVELRCDPISGHTALYWYRQSLGQGLEFLIYFQGNSAPDKSGLPSDRFSAERTGGSVSTLTIQRTQQEDSAVYLCASSSASTYREQFFGPGTRLTVL.

The rearrangement uses TRBV5-4 and TRBJ1-3; D perhaps matches TRBD1 (6 bases). The CDR3 consists of 14 residues. The germline V and J ends were trimmed by 4 bases and 0 bases, with 8 bases remaining between them. Germline V gene lookup returns CDR1 SGHNT and CDR2 YYREEE (reference sequence). The CDR3 nucleotides are TGTGCCAGCAGCCAGGACAGCTCTGGAAACACCATATATTTT. Translation gives CASSQDSSGNTIYF.

This chain uses TRBV3-1 (or the pseudogene TRBV3-2) with TRBJ1-3; 9 bases fit TRBD1. The CDR3 is made up of 15 amino acids. The V and J ends lost 6 bases and 4 bases, in that order; junction bases with no gene match: 7. CDR1 is LGHDT, CDR2 YNNKEL, per germline (reference sequence). In DNA, the CDR3 is TGTGCCAGCAGTCTACAGGGGGCAACGGGAAACACCATATATTTT. It specifies CASSLQGATGNTIYF.

CDR3 in amino acids: CASSPQGTGANVLTF. The CDR3, as DNA: TGTGCCAGCTCACCACAGGGAACTGGGGCCAACGTCCTGACTTTC. The genes are TRBV18 and TRBJ2-6; no clear D gene. The CDR3 length is 15 residues. V shed 1 base and J shed 2 bases, with 6 bases lying between them. In germline, CDR1 is KGHSH, CDR2 LQKENI.

The chain couples TRBV28 to TRBJ2-1; D perhaps matches TRBD2 (5 bases). Germline assignment: CDR1 MDHEN and CDR2 SYDVKM. The germline V and J ends were trimmed by 5 bases and 9 bases, with 8 bases remaining between them. The CDR3 extends over 11 amino acids. The CDR3 sequence is CASSLTSEQFF. DNA for the CDR3: TGTGCCAGCAGTCTAACTAGTGAGCAGTTCTTC.